This TCR beta chain was profiled in a study of cytomegalovirus exposure and HLA in healthy donors. Germline loops: CDR1 MDHEN, CDR2 SYDVKM. CDR3 length: 14 residues. Trimming cost V 6 bases and J 15 bases; bases outside gene matches: 17. Study-wide points: Later work showed greater clonal expansion in HLA-associated TCR beta chains than in equally common others. Sequencing depth roughly uniform across donors was assumed in presence/absence analyses.

It was with 60 Vbeta and 13 Jbeta primers that the PCR ran. Libraries were prepared by immunoSEQ multiplex PCR; TCRdb keeps only in-frame clonotypes and omits some of them. The repertoire consists of around 130,000 clones, with approximately 80% occurring once and the leading ten covering about 1%. A note on this clone: Its specificity is unknown.

This sequence originates from a woman in her sixties in good health and CMV-seronegative. Sequenced material: PBMCs. The chain employs TRBV28 and TRBJ2-1; 7 nucleotides match TRBD2. The CDR3 DNA is TGTGCCAGCAGATCATCCCGGGACTACCTATCCTTGTTCTTC. Residues: CASRSSRDYLSLFF.